Described below is a single T cell receptor beta chain sequence and its context. The target of this receptor is not known. Base qualities are not at hand, and no much larger clone is one base apart. The library was produced with the immunoSEQ multiplex PCR assay. Held by TCRdb, this immuneACCESS table contains in-frame sequences only and omits some clones. Under half of the omission traces to an unresolved V gene where checked; the cause of the rest is unknown. The sample has 30,000 or so clones on record, 75% to 90% of them singletons. The top ten constitute roughly 2.5% of the sample. Reading the label with the study, this specimen's treatment or condition is: preoperative locoregional IRX-2 cytokine immunotherapy. The samples were obtained from a phase Ib study that tested preoperative, locoregional IRX-2 cytokine immunotherapy designed to prime immune responses. Donors were patients with early-stage breast cancer who received IRX-2 before surgery.

The data stem from a study of preoperative IRX-2 immunotherapy in early breast cancer (dated by TCRdb to about 2019). The sample in question was lymph node tissue, obtained from a patient treated with IRX-2 immunotherapy. The TCR sequence derives from a human donor with breast cancer.

The CDR3 region reads CASSPPGGQPQHF. The sequenced DNA is TGTGCCAGCTCACCTCCAGGGGGGCAGCCCCAGCATTTT. The sequence is built from TRBV18 and TRBJ1-5; the junction holds 7 bases that match TRBD1. Trimming leaves V shorter by 3 bases and J shorter by 7 bases, with the junction holding 3 bases beyond the gene matches. The CDR3 holds 13 amino acids from the cysteine to the phenylalanine. The DNA shown is the 39-base CDR3, in frame from base 1. Based on the germline V gene, the CDR1 and CDR2 sequences are KGHSH and LQKENI.